One sample yielded the 26 T cell receptor beta chains listed below, sequenced in a study of blood T cell repertoires in COVID-19. Assay used: immunoSEQ multiplex PCR; TCRdb lists only in-frame clones, some missing. This sample has about 360,000 clones; around four fifths occur once, and the top ten carry approximately 3.1%. Sequencing was performed on peripheral blood. Receptors were obtained from a man younger than 45 with active or convalescent COVID-19.

Concerning this clone: One base away lies a much larger clone, so this may be a sequencing read error. The chain links TRBV7-3 to TRBJ2-3; D perhaps matches TRBD1 (5 bases). Germline lookup yields CDR1 SGHTA and CDR2 FQGTGA. V was clipped by 6 bases and J by 1 base, with 5 bases between them. The CDR3 sequence is 12 residues long. The CDR3 bases are TGTGCCAGCAGACAGGGCACAGATACGCAGTATTTT. This gives the protein CASRQGTDTQYF.

About this clone itself: Other nucleotide sequences from this sample produce the same CDR3. This chain links TRBV18 with TRBJ2-5, with D unresolved. The germline V gene has CDR1 KGHSH and CDR2 LQKENI. V was pared by 3 bases and J by 5 bases, with 10 bases between. The CDR3 extends over 13 amino acids. In nucleotides, the CDR3 is TGTGCCAGCTCACCCAGTGGGCAGGAGACCCAGTACTTC. Protein: CASSPSGQETQYF.

This chain joins TRBV11-2 and TRBJ2-1; D unresolved. The CDR3 is 11 amino acids. Trimming took off 2 bases at V and 9 bases at J, with 5 bases between the two ends. Germline CDR1 SGHAT, CDR2 FQNNGV. The CDR3 region has the DNA TGTGCCAGCAGCTTACAGTCTGAGCAGTTCTTC. Translation: CASSLQSEQFF.

This clone was seen only a few times. The V and J genes are TRBV28 and TRBJ2-1; 11 bases line up with TRBD2. V was pared by 6 bases and J by 2 bases, with 15 bases of the junction left unmatched. The CDR3 covers 19 residues. The germline gives CDR1 MDHEN, CDR2 SYDVKM. The CDR3 DNA reads as TGTGCCAGCAGCCGCCATCGACTAGCGGGAAGAGGGGCCTACAATGAGCAGTTCTTC. Translated, it gives CASSRHRLAGRGAYNEQFF.

The V and J genes are TRBV30 and TRBJ2-7; a possible D gene is TRBD2 (6 bases). The CDR3 has 12 amino acids. Trimming took off 2 bases at V and 4 bases at J, with 9 bases between the two ends. Germline-derived CDR1 and CDR2 are GTSNPN and SVGIG (reference sequence). CDR3 bases: TGTGCCTGGAGTTGGGACTCGTACGAGCAGTACTTC. Protein: CAWSWDSYEQYF.

This sequence joins TRBV7-3 and TRBJ2-5, with TRBD2 matching over 8 bases. The V and J ends lost 2 bases and 7 bases, in that order; junction bases with no gene match: 12. This CDR3 contains 16 residues. Germline V lookup: CDR1 SGHTA, CDR2 FQGTGA. Here the CDR3 DNA reads TGTGCCAGCAGCTTAGAGGGAGCGGGAGCACCTCGGACCCAGTACTTC. This codes for CASSLEGAGAPRTQYF.

The chain combines TRBV3-1 (or the pseudogene TRBV3-2) with TRBJ1-4; the D gene is possibly TRBD1 (5 bases). Germline-derived CDR1 and CDR2 are LGHDT and YNNKEL (reference sequence). This CDR3 region has 15 residues. V lost 6 bases and J lost 2, with 13 bases in between. Written as DNA, the CDR3 is TGTGCCAGCAGTTCAAGGGGATCTACTAATGAAAAACTGTTTTTT. Its protein product is CASSSRGSTNEKLFF.

The gene calls are TRBV11-2 and TRBJ2-4; 7 bases map to TRBD1. Per the germline V gene, CDR1 is SGHAT and CDR2 is FQNNGV. The CDR3 is 15 residues long. The trim removed 1 base at V and 4 bases at J, leaving 4 bases unmatched. The CDR3 is CASSLVWTGKNIQYF. CDR3 DNA: TGTGCCAGCAGCTTAGTTTGGACAGGAAAAAACATTCAGTACTTC.

This chain connects TRBV19 to TRBJ2-2; D unclear. From germline, CDR1 is LNHDA and CDR2 SQIVND (reference sequence). The CDR3 covers 15 residues. V lost 3 bases and J lost 1, with 9 bases in between. In DNA form, the CDR3 reads TGTGCCAGTAGTATGAGTCACTTGAACACCGGGGAGCTGTTTTTT. Translated, it gives CASSMSHLNTGELFF.

The CDR3 spells CASRSPGGQETQYF. The CDR3 DNA is TGCGCCAGCAGAAGCCCAGGGGGCCAAGAGACCCAGTACTTC. V usage is TRBV5-1 and J usage is TRBJ2-5; the match to TRBD1 covers 7 bases. In germline, CDR1 is SGHRS, CDR2 YFSETQ. CDR3 length: 14 residues. Trimming cost V 5 bases and J 1 base; bases outside gene matches: 5.

The V and J genes are TRBV20-1 and TRBJ1-2, with D unresolved. The CDR3 extends over 11 amino acids. V lost 7 bases and J 3 bases, leaving 9 bases between the germline ends. Germline V CDR1 and CDR2: DFQATT, SNEGSKA (reference sequence). For the CDR3, the DNA is TGCAGTGTGGCCTTCTACTATGGCTACACCTTC. Residues: CSVAFYYGYTF.

J is TRBJ2-5 and V is TRBV4-3, with 8 nucleotides matching TRBD1. Trimming took 1 base from V and 7 from J; bases not matched to a gene: 5. Germline values: CDR1 LGHNA, CDR2 YSLEER. The CDR3 extends over 14 amino acids. CDR3 bases: TGCGCCAGCAGCCAAGGGACAGGGAAGGGGACCCAGTACTTC. Its protein product is CASSQGTGKGTQYF.

As to this clone: This CDR3 is also generated by other DNA sequences in the sample. The genes are TRBV5-1 and TRBJ1-1; D perhaps matches TRBD1 (6 bases). V lost 4 bases and J 1 base, leaving 11 bases between the germline ends. Looked up from germline, CDR1 is SGHRS and CDR2 is YFSETQ. The CDR3 is made up of 14 amino acids. Here the CDR3 DNA reads TGCGCCAGCAGCCTCCAGACAGGGAACACTGAAGCTTTCTTT. It specifies CASSLQTGNTEAFF.

The genes are TRBV2 and TRBJ1-2, with D perhaps TRBD1 (5 bases). Germline-derived CDR1 and CDR2 are SNHLY and FYNNEI. This CDR3 contains 13 residues. The CDR3: CGSRDSINYGYTF. In nucleotides, the CDR3 is TGTGGCAGTCGGGACTCTATTAACTATGGCTACACCTTC.

The chain carries TRBV7-2 and TRBJ2-7; 11 nucleotides match TRBD2. Per the germline V gene, CDR1 is SGHTA and CDR2 is FQGNSA. V shed 3 bases and J 6 bases; nucleotides not matched to a gene: 4. The CDR3 runs to 14 residues. As DNA, the CDR3 is TGTGCCAGCAGCTTTAGCGGGGGGGAGGGCGAGCAGTACTTC. Protein product: CASSFSGGEGEQYF.

The rearrangement joins TRBV13 to TRBJ2-7; D is undetermined. Germline V CDR1 and CDR2: PRHDT, FYEKMQ (reference sequence). The V end lost 6 bases, the J end lost 2 bases, and 14 bases lay between the germline ends. The length of the CDR3 is 14 residues. Written as DNA, the CDR3 is TGTGCCAGCAGATCCGCCCGGGTCACCTACGAGCAGTACTTC. Protein sequence: CASRSARVTYEQYF.

The V gene is TRBV5-1, the J gene TRBJ1-3; no clear D. Trimming stripped 4 bases from V and 0 bases from J, with 14 bases between. Germline CDR1 reads SGHRS; CDR2 reads YFSETQ. The CDR3 totals 16 residues. CDR3 nucleotide sequence: TGCGCCAGCAGCCCCCTCACGGGAGGCTCTGGAAACACCATATATTTT. It encodes CASSPLTGGSGNTIYF.

CDR3 DNA sequence: TGTGCCAGCAGCTGGACGCAGGGCACTGAAGCTTTCTTT. Amino acid sequence: CASSWTQGTEAFF. This chain uses TRBV5-6 with TRBJ1-1, with TRBD1 as a possible D gene (5 bases). The germline CDR1 and CDR2 sequences are SGHDT and YYEEEE. The CDR3 totals 13 residues. The V and J ends lost 3 bases and 4 bases respectively, with 10 bases between them.

The gene calls are TRBV25-1 and TRBJ2-7; 7 positions agree with TRBD2. V lost 3 bases to trimming and J lost 0 bases; unmatched junction nucleotides: 5. Germline V CDR1 and CDR2: MGHDK, SYGVNS. The CDR3 is 15 residues long. Here the CDR3 reads CASSDPERDSYEQYF. The CDR3 DNA sequence: TGTGCCAGCAGTGACCCCGAGCGGGACTCCTACGAGCAGTACTTC.

This chain connects TRBV5-1 to TRBJ2-7; D remains ambiguous. Germline CDR1 is SGHRS and CDR2 is YFSETQ. This CDR3 region has 16 residues. Trimming removed 0 bases at V and 0 bases at J, with 13 bases between. DNA of the CDR3: TGCGCCAGCAGCTTGGCCGGGTTACCAAGCTCCTACGAGCAGTACTTC. Protein product: CASSLAGLPSSYEQYF. Full variable domain (rest looked up from reference TRBV5-1 and TRBJ2-7): KAGVTQTPRYLIKTRGQQVTLSCSPISGHRSVSWYQQTPGQGLQFLFEYFSETQRNKGNFPGRFSGRQFSNSRSEMNVSTLELGDSALYLCASSLAGLPSSYEQYFGPGTRLTVT.

This chain uses TRBV11-3 with TRBJ1-1, with 8 bases fitting TRBD1. V was clipped by 5 bases and J by 4 bases; unmatched bases: 9. Germline assignment: CDR1 SGHNT and CDR2 YENEEA. The CDR3 runs 15 residues. Written as DNA, the CDR3 is TGTGCCAGCAGCCCGACCCCAGGGGGCTTCACTGAAGCTTTCTTT. It specifies CASSPTPGGFTEAFF.

This chain links TRBV7-8 with TRBJ2-3; D gene uncertain. Germline lookup yields CDR1 SGHVS and CDR2 FQNEAQ. The ends were cut back, 5 bases at V and 4 bases at J, with 22 bases in the middle. This CDR3 comprises 17 residues. DNA for the CDR3: TGTGCCAGCAGCGCCCCCCTTCGCGCGAGGCGCCCAGATACGCAGTATTTT. Translation gives CASSAPLRARRPDTQYF.

The chain links TRBV24-1 to TRBJ1-1; 9 positions agree with TRBD1. From germline, CDR1 is KGHDR and CDR2 SFDVKD. This CDR3 spans 12 amino acids. Trimming removed 12 bases from V and 5 bases from J; junction bases left unmatched: 6. The CDR3 loop reads CAPGQGQTEAFF. The CDR3 DNA reads TGTGCCCCAGGACAGGGGCAAACTGAAGCTTTCTTT.

This clone was counted once. The rearrangement joins TRBV27 to TRBJ1-1; TRBD1 is a possible D gene (6 bases). The germline CDR1 and CDR2 sequences are MNHEY and SMNVEV (reference sequence). The CDR3 length is 14 residues. V shed 5 bases and J shed 1 base, with 11 bases lying between them. CDR3 coding DNA: TGTGCCAGCAGTCAGGGACACCAGAACACTGAAGCTTTCTTT. It is translated as CASSQGHQNTEAFF.

The chain has TRBV4-1 and TRBJ1-5; D unresolved. The CDR3 is 13 residues long. V was trimmed by 4 bases and J by 0 bases, leaving 4 bases between them. Germline V lookup: CDR1 MGHRA, CDR2 YSYEKL. CDR3 sequence (DNA): TGCGCCAGCAGCCTCATTAGCAATCAGCCCCAGCATTTT. Translation gives CASSLISNQPQHF.

The gene calls are TRBV16 and TRBJ1-4, with a possible D match to TRBD1 (5 bases). The CDR3 runs to 15 residues. From germline, CDR1 is KGHSY and CDR2 FQNENV. The ends were cut back, 4 bases at V and 8 bases at J, with 17 bases in the middle. In DNA, the CDR3 is TGTGCCAGCAGCCCTCCAGGGCCTCGTGGGGAAAAACTGTTTTTT. Its translation is CASSPPGPRGEKLFF.